Sequencing of this T cell receptor (beta chain) was carried out in a study of cytomegalovirus exposure and HLA in healthy donors. Each donor was healthy, and each was a bone marrow donor. The germline gives CDR1 MNHNS, CDR2 SASEGT. The germline V and J ends were trimmed by 1 base and 4 bases, with 9 bases remaining between them. CDR3 size: 14 residues. Points from the study as a whole: A missense variant in DCLRE1C was later tied to TCR beta V- and J-gene trimming. Indistinguishable V segments, including TRBV6-2 and TRBV6-3, were excluded.

The PCR made use of 60 Vbeta and 13 Jbeta primers. The protocol was immunoSEQ multiplex PCR, while the TCRdb copy is restricted to in-frame clones and leaves out a portion. The sample shows fewer than 200,000 clones, approximately 72% of them seen only once. Regarding this clone: The antigen is unknown.

The sample comprised PBMCs. The rearrangement joins TRBV6-1 to TRBJ2-3; D is possibly TRBD2 (5 bases). The source is a female donor in good health and CMV-seronegative. CDR3 DNA sequence: TGTGCCAGCAGTGAAGGGAGGTATTCAGATACGCAGTATTTT. Protein product: CASSEGRYSDTQYF.